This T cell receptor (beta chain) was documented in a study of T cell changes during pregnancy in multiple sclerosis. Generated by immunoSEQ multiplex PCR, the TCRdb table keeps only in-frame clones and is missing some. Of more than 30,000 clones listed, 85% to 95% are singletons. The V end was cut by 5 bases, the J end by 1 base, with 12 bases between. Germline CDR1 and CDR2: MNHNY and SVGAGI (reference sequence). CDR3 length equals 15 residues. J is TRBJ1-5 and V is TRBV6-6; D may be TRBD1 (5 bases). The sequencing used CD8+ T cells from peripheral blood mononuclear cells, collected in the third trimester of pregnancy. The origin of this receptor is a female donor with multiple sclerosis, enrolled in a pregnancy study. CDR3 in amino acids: CASSAGGGSNQPQHF. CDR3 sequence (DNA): TGTGCCAGCAGTGCCGGGGGAGGGAGCAATCAGCCCCAGCATTTT.